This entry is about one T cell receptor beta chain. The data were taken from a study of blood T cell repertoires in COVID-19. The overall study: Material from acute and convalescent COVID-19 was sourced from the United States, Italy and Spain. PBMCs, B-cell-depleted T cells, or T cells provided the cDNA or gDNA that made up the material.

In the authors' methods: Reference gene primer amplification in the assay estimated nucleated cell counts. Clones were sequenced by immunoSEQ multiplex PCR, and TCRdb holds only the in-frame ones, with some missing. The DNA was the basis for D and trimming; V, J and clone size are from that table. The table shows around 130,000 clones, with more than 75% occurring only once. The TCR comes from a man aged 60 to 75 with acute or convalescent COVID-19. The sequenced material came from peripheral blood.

CDR3 DNA: TGTGCCAGCAGAACGGGGATTTCTGGGGCCAACGTCCTGACTTTC. Residues: CASRTGISGANVLTF. V is TRBV6-5 and J is TRBJ2-6, with a possible D match to TRBD2 (5 bases). V was trimmed by 6 bases and J by 1 base, leaving 10 bases between them. The CDR3 covers 15 residues. CDR1 is MNHEY, CDR2 SVGAGI, per germline.